This T cell receptor (beta chain) was recovered during a study of T-cell reconstitution after alpha-beta-depleted transplantation in children. V was trimmed by 5 bases and J by 1 base, leaving 12 bases between them. The germline gives CDR1 SGHTA, CDR2 FQGNSA. There are 15 residues in the CDR3. Unique molecular identifiers were used in preparing the TCRbeta library. TCRdb analysed the PCR reads with MiXCR anew, one entry per CDR3 protein. The sample lists hundreds of thousands of distinct CDR3 sequences; roughly 33% were seen once. Sequenced here: PBMCs from the stem cell graft donor, sampled from the stem cell graft. The chain is built from TRBV7-2 and TRBJ1-3, with D tentatively TRBD1 (5 bases). The sequence came from a human donor who donated a stem cell graft to a child with aplastic anemia. The CDR3 here is CASSGDQISGNTIYF. CDR3 nucleotides: TGTGCCAGCAGCGGGGACCAAATATCTGGAAACACCATATATTTT.